A single sample gave rise to the 17 T cell receptor beta chains below, sequenced in a study of T cell responses to AZD1222 COVID-19 vaccine. Sequencing was performed with immunoSEQ multiplex PCR; in TCRdb, only in-frame clones are kept and a portion is missing. Among around 150,000 clones listed, roughly 90% were seen once. Here the sequenced sample was peripheral blood, taken on day 0 of AZD1222 vaccination. Receptors originate from an adult in good health.

The J gene is TRBJ2-1, the V gene TRBV5-4; TRBD1 matches at 7 bases. Germline loops: CDR1 SGHNT, CDR2 YYREEE (reference sequence). This CDR3 region has 16 residues. J gave up 11 bases and V 3 bases, and 17 bases lay outside the gene matches. The CDR3 nucleotides read TGTGCCAGCAGCTCCCTGATACTAGGGGGCTTTGTTAAGCAGTTCTTC. Translated, it gives CASSSLILGGFVKQFF. Together with reference TRBV5-4 and TRBJ2-1, the CDR3 gives the full variable domain: ETGVTQSPTHLIKTRGQQVTLRCSSQSGHNTVSWYQQALGQGPQFIFQYYREEENGRGNFPPRFSGLQFPNYSSELNVNALELDDSALYLCASSSLILGGFVKQFFGPGTRLTVL.

V is TRBV7-3 and J is TRBJ1-4; D uncertain. The CDR3 totals 15 residues. Germline V gene data show CDR1 as SGHTA and CDR2 as FQGTGA. V was cut by 1 base and J by 3 bases, with 9 bases left in between. The CDR3 reads CASSLNGAPNEKLFF. In nucleotides, the CDR3 is TGTGCCAGCAGCTTAAACGGAGCCCCTAATGAAAAACTGTTTTTT.

This rearrangement joins TRBV5-6 to TRBJ1-2; 8 positions match TRBD1. After removal of 5 bases from V and 7 bases from J, the junction contained 7 bases not matched to a gene. The CDR3 sequence is 13 residues long. Germline V gene sequence: CDR1 SGHDT, CDR2 YYEEEE. The CDR3 bases are TGTGCCAGCAGTTCAGGGGGCGCGGGTGGCTACACCTTC. Its protein is CASSSGGAGGYTF.

The chain joins TRBV7-9 to TRBJ2-1; 10 positions agree with TRBD2. Germline values: CDR1 SEHNR, CDR2 FQNEAQ (reference sequence). This CDR3 has 15 amino acids. V shed 7 bases, J shed 7 bases, and the junction held 10 bases outside the gene matches. The CDR3 reads CASNLKREGRNEQFF. The CDR3 nucleotides are TGTGCCAGCAACCTTAAGCGGGAGGGCCGTAATGAGCAGTTCTTC.

This chain links TRBV7-2 with TRBJ2-7; 10 positions match TRBD1. The CDR3 extends over 18 amino acids. Germline lookup yields CDR1 SGHTA and CDR2 FQGNSA. V shed 6 bases and J 2 bases; nucleotides not matched to a gene: 16. The DNA of the CDR3 is TGTGCCAGCAGACCGGGACAGGGGTTTTCTTCGTTCCCCTACGAGCAGTACTTC. Translation gives CASRPGQGFSSFPYEQYF.

The chain employs TRBV6-5 and TRBJ2-3; 9 nucleotides align to TRBD1. The CDR3 extends over 14 amino acids. V lost 8 bases and J lost 6; bases outside the gene matches: 9. Germline lookup yields CDR1 MNHEY and CDR2 SVGAGI. CDR3 in DNA: TGTGCCAGCTGGGCCGGGACAGGGCGGGATACGCAGTATTTT. Its protein is CASWAGTGRDTQYF.

On this clone itself: A read error may account for a junction end that differs from germline. The CDR3 DNA follows: TGTGCCAGCAGCCAAGATCCGGGACAGGGCCCATTCTTT. As protein: CASSQDPGQGPFF. The chain recombines TRBV4-2 with TRBJ1-6, with 9 bases identical to TRBD1. The length of the CDR3 is 13 residues. Germline lookup yields CDR1 LGHNA and CDR2 YNFKEQ.

V and J are TRBV18 and TRBJ1-1; 8 bases are a match to TRBD1. The CDR3 is 14 amino acids. Trimming cost V 6 bases and J 5 bases; bases outside gene matches: 8. The germline CDR1 and CDR2 sequences are KGHSH and LQKENI. The CDR3 coding sequence is TGTGCCAGCTCGGTTAAACAGGGGGTAACTGAAGCTTTCTTT. This sequence encodes CASSVKQGVTEAFF.

Here the CDR3 reads CASSLDQARGGYGYTF. DNA for the CDR3: TGCGCCAGCAGCTTAGACCAGGCTCGCGGTGGCTATGGCTACACCTTC. The genes are TRBV5-1 and TRBJ1-2; no firm D call. V dropped 2 bases and J dropped 4 bases, with 18 bases sitting between them. CDR3 length equals 16 residues. Per the germline V gene, CDR1 is SGHRS and CDR2 is YFSETQ. Full variable domain (outside the CDR3, taken from reference TRBV5-1 and TRBJ1-2): KAGVTQTPRYLIKTRGQQVTLSCSPISGHRSVSWYQQTPGQGLQFLFEYFSETQRNKGNFPGRFSGRQFSNSRSEMNVSTLELGDSALYLCASSLDQARGGYGYTFGSGTRLTVV.

This chain joins TRBV20-1 and TRBJ1-1; 9 bases are shared with TRBD1. The CDR3 has 15 amino acids. The germline V gene has CDR1 DFQATT and CDR2 SNEGSKA (reference sequence). Trimming removed 3 bases from V and 0 bases from J; junction bases left unmatched: 5. CDR3 bases: TGCAGTGCTAGTGGAGGGACAGGGATGAACACTGAAGCTTTCTTT. Amino acids: CSASGGTGMNTEAFF.

The chain combines TRBV27 with TRBJ1-6, with unresolved D. Germline V gives CDR1 MNHEY, CDR2 SMNVEV (reference sequence). V shed 2 bases and J shed 6 bases, with 5 bases lying between them. This CDR3 is built from 13 residues. CDR3 sequence reads: CASSLDSNSPLHF. In nucleotides, the CDR3 is TGTGCCAGCAGTTTAGACTCTAATTCACCCCTCCACTTT.

This clone was counted only a few times. This rearrangement joins TRBV28 to TRBJ1-3; D gene ambiguous. The germline V gene has CDR1 MDHEN and CDR2 SYDVKM. Trimming removed 4 bases from V and 2 bases from J, with 12 bases in between. The CDR3 is 15 residues long. CDR3: CASSSATSTGNTIYF. The CDR3 coding sequence is TGTGCCAGCAGTTCGGCGACCTCCACTGGAAACACCATATATTTT.

The chain uses TRBV7-2 and TRBJ2-7; 7 nucleotides align to TRBD2. Per germline, CDR1 SGHTA and CDR2 FQGNSA. Losses at the gene ends were 10 bases for V and 1 base for J; bases not matched to a gene: 10. The CDR3 has 14 residues. In nucleotides, the CDR3 is TGTGCCACTAAGCGGGGCCCCGCGTCCTACGAGCAGTACTTC. It translates to CATKRGPASYEQYF.

The J gene is TRBJ1-6, the V gene TRBV27; possibly TRBD1 for D (6 bases). The CDR3 runs 20 residues. The germline V gene has CDR1 MNHEY and CDR2 SMNVEV (reference sequence). V was clipped by 0 bases and J by 2 bases, with 20 bases between them. CDR3 loop: CASSLSRGVFGNTYNSPLHF. Written as DNA, the CDR3 is TGTGCCAGCAGTTTATCGAGGGGGGTGTTTGGGAACACCTATAATTCACCCCTCCACTTT.

This chain joins TRBV7-6 and TRBJ2-2; D is uncertain. The CDR3 length is 13 residues. CDR1 and CDR2 from the germline V gene are SGHVS and FNYEAQ. The V end lost 2 bases, the J end lost 13 bases, and 14 bases lay between the germline ends. CDR3 in amino acids: CASSLHEDRGLFF. The DNA of the CDR3 is TGTGCCAGCAGCTTACATGAGGACCGAGGGCTGTTTTTT. Variable domain in full (rest from reference TRBV7-6 and TRBJ2-2): GAGVSQSPRYKVTKRGQDVALRCDPISGHVSLYWYRQALGQGPEFLTYFNYEAQQDKSGLPNDRFSAERPEGSISTLTIQRTEQRDSAMYRCASSLHEDRGLFFGEGSRLTVL.

The gene calls are TRBV11-2 and TRBJ1-3; D gene uncertain. The germline V gene has CDR1 SGHAT and CDR2 FQNNGV. V was trimmed by 0 bases and J by 4 bases, leaving 7 bases between them. The CDR3 is 14 residues long. CDR3 amino acids: CASSLDGFGNTIYF. CDR3 DNA sequence: TGTGCCAGCAGCTTAGATGGGTTCGGAAACACCATATATTTT.

The chain has TRBV7-2 and TRBJ2-5; D possibly corresponds to TRBD2 (5 bases). Trimming left V 0 bases short and J 6 bases short, with 14 bases between. Germline V gives CDR1 SGHTA, CDR2 FQGNSA. The CDR3 is 15 residues long. In nucleotides, the CDR3 is TGTGCCAGCAGCTTAGCCTTCGGTGGGGAGAAGACCCAGTACTTC. It encodes CASSLAFGGEKTQYF. The full variable domain, its missing parts supplied by reference TRBV7-2 and TRBJ2-5, is GAGVSQSPSNKVTEKGKDVELRCDPISGHTALYWYRQSLGQGLEFLIYFQGNSAPDKSGLPSDRFSAERTGGSVSTLTIQRTQQEDSAVYLCASSLAFGGEKTQYFGPGTRLLVL.